The clone carrying this T cell receptor (beta chain) was seen ten or more times. TCRdb independently ran MiXCR on the RACE reads; one entry per CDR3 protein. Of 100,000 or so distinct CDR3 sequences in the sample, about 11% were seen once. This CDR3 is built from 15 residues. Germline V gene sequence: CDR1 SGHNT, CDR2 YENEEA. V was pared by 4 bases and J by 4 bases, with 6 bases of the junction left unmatched. This entry belongs to a study of human T cells and chemical hapten exposure. Noted time point: patch test 1, 2 weeks after DPC sensitization. The treatment denotes: therapeutic diphenylcyclopropenone sensitization with weekly scalp DPC.

The source of this sequence is a woman aged 40 to 50 with alopecia areata. Some clones in this sample may be carry-over from other donors' samples. Sequenced material: whole blood, taken in connection with sensitization to the hapten diphenylcyclopropenone (DPC). The rearrangement joins TRBV11-3 to TRBJ2-2; 7 bases are shared with TRBD1. The CDR3 nucleotides are TGTGCCAGCAGCTCAGGACAGGAGTTCACCGGGGAGCTGTTTTTT. Translating gives CASSSGQEFTGELFF. The variable domain in full, with the rest retrieved from reference TRBV11-3 and TRBJ2-2, is EAGVVQSPRYKIIEKKQPVAFWCNPISGHNTLYWYLQNLGQGPELLIRYENEEAVDDSQLPKDRFSAERLKGVDSTLKIQPAELGDSAVYLCASSSGQEFTGELFFGEGSRLTVL.